The rows below give T cell receptor beta chains drawn from one sample of a study of blood T cell dynamics during melanoma immunotherapy. TCRdb's copy holds only in-frame clones and misses some; the assay was immunoSEQ multiplex PCR. The sample yields some 5,700 clones, roughly four fifths seen once. The sequencing used blood, collected from a patient treated with checkpoint blockade. These receptors were obtained from a human donor with melanoma. Both conserved end residues are part of each CDR3. The D gene is left open where the match is weak. Only part of the rows carry a size: once, few, many, or a class if the clone is expanded.

V: TRBV4-3
size: NA
J: TRBJ2-7
D: NA
DNA: TGCGCCAGCAGCCATAACCGGGACCGGACCTACGAGCAGTACTTC
CDR3: CASSHNRDRTYEQYF

V: TRBV7-6
size: NA
J: TRBJ1-1
D: TRBD1
DNA: TGTGCCAGCAGCTTACGGACAGGGGGGAACACTGAAGCTTTCTTT
CDR3: CASSLRTGGNTEAFF

V: TRBV5-8
size: NA
J: TRBJ1-5
D: NA
DNA: TGTGCCAGCAGCTTCGCGCAGGGGCGCAATCAGCCCCAGCATTTT
CDR3: CASSFAQGRNQPQHF

V: TRBV27
size: NA
J: TRBJ2-7
D: TRBD1
DNA: TGTGCCAGCACACTAGGACAGGGATACGAGCAGTACTTC
CDR3: CASTLGQGYEQYF

V: TRBV5-1
size: once
J: TRBJ2-7
D: TRBD1
DNA: TGCGCCAGCGGTTGGGGGACAGGGGGCTACGAGCAGTACTTC
CDR3: CASGWGTGGYEQYF

V: TRBV10-1
size: once
J: TRBJ1-5
D: NA
DNA: TGCGCCAGCAGTGCATCGGGTAATCAGCCCCAGCATTTT
CDR3: CASSASGNQPQHF

V: TRBV10-3
size: NA
J: TRBJ1-1
D: NA
DNA: TGTGCCATCAGTGAGGGGACGCGGAGGAACACTGAAGCTTTCTTT
CDR3: CAISEGTRRNTEAFF

V: TRBV30
size: NA
J: TRBJ1-3
D: NA
DNA: TGTGCCTGGAGTGATACAGGACTCGCCTCTGGAAACACCATATATTTT
CDR3: CAWSDTGLASGNTIYF

V: TRBV9
size: NA
J: TRBJ1-1
D: NA
DNA: TGTGCCAGCAGCGTTCCCCCGACGAACACTGAAGCTTTCTTT
CDR3: CASSVPPTNTEAFF

V: TRBV23-1
size: NA
J: TRBJ1-2
D: NA
DNA: TGCGCCAGCAGTCAACCTCCCCCTTTAGCCTGGGATGGCTACACCTTC
CDR3: CASSQPPPLAWDGYTF

V: TRBV11-2
size: NA
J: TRBJ2-4
D: NA
DNA: TGTGCCAGCAGCACCCCCGGCTCTGACATTCAGTACTTC
CDR3: CASSTPGSDIQYF

V: TRBV2
size: NA
J: TRBJ1-4
D: TRBD1
DNA: TGTGCCAGCAGCCTCAGGACAGGGGGATTCGAAAAACTGTTTTTT
CDR3: CASSLRTGGFEKLFF

V: TRBV6-5
size: NA
J: TRBJ2-1
D: NA
DNA: TGTGCCAGCAGAGATATGTTATTAGGTGAGCAGTTCTTC
CDR3: CASRDMLLGEQFF

V: TRBV19
size: NA
J: TRBJ1-1
D: NA
DNA: TGTGCCAGTAGTAGCCCTCCCTGGCCGTTGGCTTTCTTT
CDR3: CASSSPPWPLAFF

V: TRBV21-1
size: NA
J: TRBJ2-7
D: NA
DNA: TGTGCCAGCAGCAAAGCGCTCTTGGGGGACTCCTACGAGCAGTACTTC
CDR3: CASSKALLGDSYEQYF

V: TRBV5-4
size: NA
J: TRBJ1-2
D: TRBD1
DNA: TGTGCCAGCAGTACCAGACGGGACAGTAACTATGGCTACACCTTC
CDR3: CASSTRRDSNYGYTF

V: TRBV28
size: NA
J: TRBJ2-7
D: NA
DNA: TGTGCCAGCAGTTCCGGACTGCGCGAGCAGTACTTC
CDR3: CASSSGLREQYF

V: TRBV25-1
size: NA
J: TRBJ1-6
D: NA
DNA: TGTGCCAGCAGTGAATTGGGCGGCCTTTCACCCCTCCACTTT
CDR3: CASSELGGLSPLHF

V: TRBV21-1
size: NA
J: TRBJ1-3
D: NA
DNA: TGTGCCAGCAGGGTTTCGAAAGTTGGAAACACCATATATTTT
CDR3: CASRVSKVGNTIYF

V: TRBV7-9
size: few
J: TRBJ2-7
D: NA
DNA: TGTGCCAGCAGCTCCTGGACAGCAACCTACGAGCAGTACTTC
CDR3: CASSSWTATYEQYF

V: TRBV5-4
size: once
J: TRBJ1-6
D: NA
DNA: TGTGCCAGCAGCCTGGTTGGGAGCTCACCCCTCCACTTT
CDR3: CASSLVGSSPLHF